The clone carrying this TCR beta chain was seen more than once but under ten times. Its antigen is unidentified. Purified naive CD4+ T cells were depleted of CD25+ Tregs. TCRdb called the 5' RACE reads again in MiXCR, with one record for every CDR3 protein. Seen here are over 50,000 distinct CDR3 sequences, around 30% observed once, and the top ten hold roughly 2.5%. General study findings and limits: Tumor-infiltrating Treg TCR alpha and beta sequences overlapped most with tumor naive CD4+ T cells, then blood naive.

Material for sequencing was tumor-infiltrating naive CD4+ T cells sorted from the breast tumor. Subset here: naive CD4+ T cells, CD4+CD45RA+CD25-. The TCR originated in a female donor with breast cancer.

The CDR3 protein is CASSYLRDTSYEQYF. The CDR3 region has the DNA TGTGCCAGCAGCTACCTCCGGGACACCTCCTACGAGCAGTACTTC. V and J are TRBV7-9 and TRBJ2-7, with a weak D call TRBD1 (6 bases). V was shortened by 4 bases and J by 0 bases, with 13 bases between the two germline ends. The CDR3 sequence is 15 residues long. Germline V gene data show CDR1 as SEHNR and CDR2 as FQNEAQ (reference sequence).